This TCR beta chain was obtained from a study of blood T cell repertoires in COVID-19. The wider study: COVID-19 samples, acute and convalescent, were from the United States, Italy and Spain. Sources were T cells, B-cell-depleted T cells, or PBMCs; the material itself was cDNA or gDNA.

Germline CDR1 reads LNHDA; CDR2 reads SQIVND (reference sequence). The CDR3 runs 15 residues. V was pared by 6 bases and J by 1 base, with 6 bases of the junction left unmatched. Authors' data handling: Amplification of reference gene primers provided the estimated nucleated cell counts. Produced via immunoSEQ multiplex PCR; TCRdb's table is partial and in-frame only. Clone size and V and J calls were adopted from that table, with D and trimming inferred from the DNA. The table records around 36,000 clones, roughly four fifths of them present only once. The sequenced sample consisted of peripheral blood. This clonotype was obtained from an elderly man with active or convalescent COVID-19. The J gene is TRBJ2-5, the V gene TRBV19, with 9 bases identical to TRBD2. CDR3 in amino acids: CASRTSGPSQETQYF. As DNA, the CDR3 is TGTGCCAGTAGGACTAGCGGTCCTTCCCAAGAGACCCAGTACTTC.